These 4 T cell receptor beta chains came from one sample sequenced in a study of PD-L1 blockade in urothelial cancer. Method: immunoSEQ multiplex PCR; TCRdb's copy keeps in-frame clones and lacks some. The sample contains 40,000 to 50,000 clones, roughly four fifths of which appear only once. The time point: peripheral blood 6 weeks after treatment start. The material was PBMCs, obtained around atezolizumab (anti-PD-L1) treatment. The receptor set was obtained from a man aged 55 to 69 with urothelial cancer.

The chain joins TRBV6-6 to TRBJ2-7, with 10 bases fitting TRBD1. The CDR3 consists of 14 residues. CDR1 MNHNY and CDR2 SVGAGI come from the germline V gene (reference sequence). After removal of 2 bases from V and 6 bases from J, the junction contained 4 bases not matched to a gene. The CDR3 nucleotides read TGTGCCAGCAGTTACGGACAGGGGGTGGGCGAGCAGTACTTC. It encodes CASSYGQGVGEQYF.

This clone was counted a few times. This rearrangement joins TRBV7-2 to TRBJ1-6, with D possibly matching TRBD1 (5 bases). This CDR3 has 15 residues. The germline V gene has CDR1 SGHTA and CDR2 FQGNSA. Trimming removed 0 bases at V and 5 bases at J, with 8 bases between. For the CDR3, the DNA is TGTGCCAGCAGCTTAGCGCTAGGGGATAATTCACCCCTCCACTTT. Translated: CASSLALGDNSPLHF.

V usage is TRBV14 and J usage is TRBJ2-3, with 9 bases fitting TRBD2. V was clipped by 4 bases and J by 0 bases; unmatched bases: 5. The germline V gene has CDR1 SGHDN and CDR2 FVKESK. The CDR3 loop spans 16 amino acids. CDR3 DNA: TGTGCCAGCAGCCGAGGGAGCGGGAGGAGCACAGATACGCAGTATTTT. Protein product: CASSRGSGRSTDTQYF.

V gene TRBV6-1 combines with J gene TRBJ1-5; D unresolved. Germline lookup yields CDR1 MNHNS and CDR2 SASEGT. This CDR3 is 13 amino acids long. Trimming stripped 6 bases from V and 6 bases from J, with 12 bases between. CDR3 sequence reads: CASRETVGQPQHF. CDR3 in DNA: TGTGCCAGCAGGGAGACGGTCGGTCAGCCCCAGCATTTT.